The text below deals with one TCR beta chain. Its specificity is not known. TCRdb's table, derived via immunoSEQ multiplex PCR, lists solely in-frame clones and lacks some. The table lists about 1 million clones, about 74% of them singletons. The sample originates from a study of shared clonotypes between healthy human individuals. Study-level findings and limits: Some naive CD4 clonotypes, roughly 5%, turned up in common across a handful of donors.

From germline, CDR1 is SGHTA and CDR2 FQGNSA. With 5 bases clipped from V and 6 bases from J, the junction kept 7 bases outside the gene matches. There are 14 residues in the CDR3. There were only Caucasian adults among the donors, and all lived in Nashville, Tennessee. Material for sequencing was memory CD4+ T cells sorted from blood. Subset specified: CD45RA-negative fraction. This receptor was obtained from a man between 18 and 29 years old in good health. V is TRBV7-2 and J is TRBJ2-3; 8 nucleotides align to TRBD1. CDR3 protein: CASSKDRGSDTQYF. CDR3 sequence (DNA): TGTGCCAGCAGCAAAGACAGGGGAAGTGATACGCAGTATTTT.